Sequencing of this TCR beta chain was carried out in a study of identifying expanded T cells in peripheral blood. Findings and caveats of the study: Differentially abundant clones: 1 to 1.5 between replicates, 16.4 at 2 to 3 weeks, 19 to 20 at four.

The germline V gene encodes CDR1 LGHNA and CDR2 YNFKEQ. The CDR3 has 16 residues. V gave up 1 base and J gave up 4 bases; unmatched junction bases: 7. Concerning this clone itself: Its target is unknown.

TCRdb's copy holds only in-frame clones and misses some; the assay was immunoSEQ multiplex PCR. The sample has about 91,000 clones, approximately 90% seen once. V and J are TRBV4-2 and TRBJ2-5; 9 nucleotides align to TRBD1. This receptor was obtained from a person aged 18 to 75 in good health. The sequenced sample was blood. The CDR3 DNA reads as TGTGCCAGCAGCCAAGTTACCGGGACAGGGAGAGAGACCCAGTACTTC. Its translation is CASSQVTGTGRETQYF.